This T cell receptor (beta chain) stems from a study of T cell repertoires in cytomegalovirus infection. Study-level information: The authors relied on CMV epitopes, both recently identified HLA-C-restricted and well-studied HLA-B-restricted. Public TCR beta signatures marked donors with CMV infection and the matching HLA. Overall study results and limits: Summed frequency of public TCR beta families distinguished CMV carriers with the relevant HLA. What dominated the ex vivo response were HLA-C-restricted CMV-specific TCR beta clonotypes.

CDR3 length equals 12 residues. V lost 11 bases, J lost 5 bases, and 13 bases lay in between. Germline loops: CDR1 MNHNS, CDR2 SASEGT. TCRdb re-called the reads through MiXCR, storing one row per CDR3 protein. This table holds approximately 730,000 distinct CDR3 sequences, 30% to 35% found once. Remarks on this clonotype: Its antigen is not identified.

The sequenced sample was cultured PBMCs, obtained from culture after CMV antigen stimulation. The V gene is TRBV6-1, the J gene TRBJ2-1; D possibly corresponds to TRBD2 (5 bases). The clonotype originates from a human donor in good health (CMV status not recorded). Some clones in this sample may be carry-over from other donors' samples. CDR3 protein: CAGSAADNEQFF. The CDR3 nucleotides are TGTGCCGGCTCTGCAGCGGACAATGAGCAGTTCTTC.